The present T cell receptor beta chain was sequenced within a study of blood T cell repertoires in COVID-19. Study-wide background: Samples of COVID-19 (acute and convalescent) were obtained from the United States, Italy and Spain. PBMCs, B-cell-depleted T cells, or T cells provided the cDNA or gDNA that made up the material.

Per the original data handling: Amplification with reference gene primers provided the estimates of nucleated cell counts. Clones were read by immunoSEQ multiplex PCR, and TCRdb kept only the in-frame ones, dropping some. D and trimming were read from the DNA, whereas the V and J calls and clone size are those reported in that table. The table records 370,000 or so clones, around 84% of them present only once. Germline assignment: CDR1 LGHDT and CDR2 YNNKEL (reference sequence). Deletions cut 0 bases from V and 10 bases from J, with 7 bases between. The CDR3 extends over 12 amino acids. Sample: peripheral blood. The chain joins TRBV3-1 (or the pseudogene TRBV3-2) to TRBJ2-1; no firm D call. The source of this sequence is a human donor with acute or convalescent COVID-19. The donor label of this sample is uncertain. CDR3 bases: TGTGCCAGCAGCCAAGAAAGAGCGGAGCAGTTCTTC. This gives the protein CASSQERAEQFF.